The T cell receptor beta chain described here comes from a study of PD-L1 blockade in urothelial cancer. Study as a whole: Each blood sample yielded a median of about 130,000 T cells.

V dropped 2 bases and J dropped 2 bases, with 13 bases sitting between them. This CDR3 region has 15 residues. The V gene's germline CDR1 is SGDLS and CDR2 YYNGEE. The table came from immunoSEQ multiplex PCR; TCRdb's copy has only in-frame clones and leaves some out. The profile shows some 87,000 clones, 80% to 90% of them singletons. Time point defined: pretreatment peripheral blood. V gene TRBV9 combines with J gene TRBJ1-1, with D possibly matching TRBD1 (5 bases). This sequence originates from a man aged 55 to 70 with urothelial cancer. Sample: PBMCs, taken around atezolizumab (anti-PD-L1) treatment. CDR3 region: CASSVGGEANTEAFF. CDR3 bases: TGTGCCAGCAGCGTTGGAGGGGAGGCAAACACTGAAGCTTTCTTT.